This T cell receptor beta chain appears in the sequencing data of a study of blood T cell repertoires in COVID-19. Overall study: Both acute and convalescent COVID-19 samples were obtained from the United States, Italy and Spain. In each case, the material was cDNA or gDNA derived from T cells, B-cell-depleted T cells, or PBMCs.

The CDR3 covers 14 residues. Germline CDR1 is SGHTA and CDR2 is FQGNSA. V lost 4 bases, J lost 3 bases, and 4 bases stayed unmatched. Under the authors' procedure: Scientists estimated how many nucleated cells there were by amplifying reference gene primers. Sequenced by immunoSEQ multiplex PCR; TCRdb stores in-frame clones only, minus some. Clonal size and the V and J genes are those of that table, whereas D and trimming came from the DNA. The sample carries about 190,000 clones, about nine tenths recorded once. Sequencing used peripheral blood. This clonotype was sampled from a man aged 35-49 years with acute or convalescent COVID-19. The rearrangement joins TRBV7-2 to TRBJ2-7; TRBD1 agrees at 9 bases. The CDR3 DNA sequence: TGTGCCAGCAGCTACCGGGACAGGGTCTACGAGCAGTACTTC. Residues: CASSYRDRVYEQYF.